The following is a T cell receptor beta chain sequence with its context. Its specificity is unknown. The data originate from a study of cytomegalovirus exposure and HLA in healthy donors. Study details: In a later analysis, the approximately 110 validation repertoires were reported to have used the same platform as the approximately 690 first-cohort repertoires.

Clones were read by immunoSEQ multiplex PCR, and TCRdb kept only the in-frame ones, dropping some. Among 180,000 or so clones listed, around nine tenths were seen once. Germline assignment: CDR1 SGDLS and CDR2 YYNGEE. The CDR3 covers 14 residues. V dropped 6 bases and J dropped 0; count of bases not matched to a gene: 2. The donors were members of the validation cohort comprising some 120 subjects, separate from the approximately 700-subject first cohort. Study-level results: The authors enumerated 164 TCR beta chains as linked to cytomegalovirus. Reports credit the classifier with highly specific, highly sensitive diagnosis of cytomegalovirus status.

V gene TRBV9 combines with J gene TRBJ2-2, with TRBD2 matching 7 bases. The origin of this receptor is a man aged 18-30 years in good health and CMV-seropositive. The sequenced sample consisted of PBMCs. The CDR3 here is CASKSGANTGELFF. The DNA for the CDR3 is TGTGCCAGCAAGAGCGGGGCGAACACCGGGGAGCTGTTTTTT. Together with reference TRBV9 and TRBJ2-2, the CDR3 gives the full variable domain: DSGVTQTPKHLITATGQRVTLRCSPRSGDLSVYWYQQSLDQGLQFLIQYYNGEERAKGNILERFSAQQFPDLHSELNLSSLELGDSALYFCASKSGANTGELFFGEGSRLTVL.